These 8 T cell receptor beta chains originate from one sample sequenced in a study of blood T cell repertoires in COVID-19. This table comes from immunoSEQ multiplex PCR, and its TCRdb copy is limited to in-frame clones, with some not included. The table shows about 190,000 clones, with over 75% occurring only once. Sequenced sample: peripheral blood. These receptors all come from a woman of 80 years or more with active or convalescent COVID-19.

Details on this clone: A read error may account for a junction end that differs from germline. V is TRBV18 and J is TRBJ2-7, with a possible D match to TRBD1 (5 bases). The CDR3 contains 13 residues. CDR1 is KGHSH and CDR2 is LQKENI in the germline V gene. DNA of the CDR3: TGTGCCAGCTCACCAAGGGGCTCCAACGAGCAGTACTTC. It translates to CASSPRGSNEQYF.

CDR3 sequence (DNA): TGCGCCAGCAGGGGGCCGGTCGGCACTGAAGCTTTCTTT. The encoded protein is CASRGPVGTEAFF. The V call is TRBV5-1, the J call TRBJ1-1, with D tentatively TRBD1 (5 bases). The CDR3 runs 13 residues. CDR1 is SGHRS, CDR2 YFSETQ, per germline. Trimming shortened V by 5 bases and J by 4 bases, and 12 bases separated the two germline ends.

This chain uses TRBV12-3 or TRBV12-4 with TRBJ1-2, with 7 nucleotides matching TRBD1. V was pared by 6 bases and J by 4 bases, with 5 bases of the junction left unmatched. The CDR3 is made up of 13 amino acids. The CDR3 bases are TGTGCCAGCAGCCGGGACAGCCCCTATGGCTACACCTTC. It translates to CASSRDSPYGYTF.

This chain connects TRBV29-1 to TRBJ2-7; possible D gene TRBD2, 6 bases. The CDR3 has 14 amino acids. Between the trimmed V and J ends, which lost 4 bases and 0 bases, there was a span of 13 bases. The germline gives CDR1 SQVTM, CDR2 ANQGSEA. The CDR3 DNA is TGCAGCGTTGCGAAGATGGAGGGCTCCTACGAGCAGTACTTC. Its protein is CSVAKMEGSYEQYF.

V gene TRBV9 combines with J gene TRBJ2-7; D ambiguous. Germline CDR1 SGDLS, CDR2 YYNGEE. Between the trimmed V and J ends, which lost 3 bases and 0 bases, there was a span of 10 bases. The CDR3 runs 14 residues. The CDR3 spells CASSAGASSYEQYF. The CDR3, as DNA: TGTGCCAGCAGCGCAGGCGCGAGCTCCTACGAGCAGTACTTC.

J is TRBJ1-2 and V is TRBV4-1; D call uncertain. There are 15 residues in the CDR3. V was pared by 0 bases and J by 5 bases, with 13 bases between. Germline assignment: CDR1 MGHRA and CDR2 YSYEKL. The CDR3 loop reads CASSQDRSSSYGYTF. Written as DNA, the CDR3 is TGCGCCAGCAGCCAAGATAGATCAAGTTCGTATGGCTACACCTTC.

The chain couples TRBV19 to TRBJ1-1, with D maybe TRBD1 (6 bases). The germline V and J ends were trimmed by 3 bases and 1 base, with 18 bases remaining between them. This CDR3 is built from 17 residues. The germline gives CDR1 LNHDA, CDR2 SQIVND (reference sequence). CDR3: CASSISWGGAQNTEAFF. In nucleotides, the CDR3 is TGTGCCAGTAGTATTTCCTGGGGGGGGGCCCAGAACACTGAAGCTTTCTTT.

The chain joins TRBV3-1 (or the pseudogene TRBV3-2) to TRBJ2-2; a weak D match, TRBD2 (6 bases). The germline CDR1 and CDR2 sequences are LGHDT and YNNKEL (reference sequence). Trimming stripped 1 base from V and 7 bases from J, with 10 bases between. The length of the CDR3 is 14 residues. CDR3 region: CASSQAGVSGELFF. DNA for the CDR3: TGTGCCAGCAGCCAAGCGGGGGTAAGCGGGGAGCTGTTTTTT.